This T cell receptor (beta chain) comes out of a study of T cells in Graves' hyperthyroidism and ophthalmopathy. The CDR3 sequence is 11 residues long. Germline loops: CDR1 SQVTM, CDR2 ANQGSEA. Trimming removed 1 base from V and 3 bases from J, with 1 base in between. The TCR beta CDR3 regions underwent amplification using RNA transcripts as the source. The study used the HTBI primer set for a first-round RT-PCR of the TCR CDR3. TCRdb independently ran MiXCR on the multiplex PCR reads; one entry per CDR3 protein. The table lists about 540,000 distinct CDR3 sequences, about 45% of them singletons, with 8.2% in the top ten. Patients having uncontrolled infection, another autoimmune disease, pregnancy or lactation were not included.

V usage is TRBV29-1 and J usage is TRBJ1-3; D ambiguous. Material: peripheral blood or thyroid tissue (not recorded which). The TCR originated in a woman in her late teens or twenties with Graves' hyperthyroidism. The CDR3 is CSVEVGNTIYF. The CDR3 bases are TGCAGCGTTGAAGTTGGAAACACCATATATTTT.